The clone carrying this T cell receptor (beta chain) was counted only a few times. Its specificity is unknown. This record belongs to a study of T cells after posttransplantation cyclophosphamide. Notes on the study in general: Later blood repertoires were often dominated by clones from the donor CD8+ memory compartment. TRB overlap between skin or GI tissue T cells and blood was limited.

CDR3 length equals 15 residues. The germline V gene has CDR1 SGHRS and CDR2 YFSETQ. V lost 1 base, J lost 5 bases, and 8 bases stayed unmatched. The method was immunoSEQ multiplex PCR; TCRdb's version includes in-frame clones alone and lacks a portion of them. The sample has 9,500 to 15,000 clones; around 2% are singletons. Busulfan-fludarabine conditioning, marrow transplant, and cyclophosphamide on days +3 and +4 were administered. The specimen comprised PBMCs, sampled after allogeneic stem cell transplant with posttransplant cyclophosphamide. The sequence came from a male patient in his 30s who received an allogeneic stem cell transplant from a related donor, was CMV-positive, and had no GVHD. Some T cells may be transferred from the graft donor. The V gene is TRBV5-1, the J gene TRBJ1-2, with 7 bases that match TRBD1. For the CDR3, the DNA is TGCGCCAGCAGCTTGAGTGGGACAGAGGAATATGGCTACACCTTC. Residues: CASSLSGTEEYGYTF. Supplemented by reference TRBV5-1 and TRBJ1-2, the full variable domain reads KAGVTQTPRYLIKTRGQQVTLSCSPISGHRSVSWYQQTPGQGLQFLFEYFSETQRNKGNFPGRFSGRQFSNSRSEMNVSTLELGDSALYLCASSLSGTEEYGYTFGSGTRLTVV.